Below are 25 T cell receptor beta chains sequenced from a single sample in a study of T cells in narcolepsy. Only in-frame clones appear in the TCRdb table, and some are missing; sequencing was by immunoSEQ multiplex PCR. The repertoire holds around 26,000 clones, with 84% as singletons. Sequenced: CD45RA- memory CD4+ T cells from PBMCs. The source is a human donor with narcolepsy.

The chain combines TRBV19 with TRBJ2-5, with TRBD1 matching 10 bases. Per the germline V gene, CDR1 is LNHDA and CDR2 is SQIVND (reference sequence). The CDR3 has 13 amino acids. The V gene end was trimmed by 7 bases and the J gene end by 2 bases; junction bases not matched to a gene: 1. CDR3 amino acids: CASKGQGQETQYF. The CDR3 DNA sequence: TGTGCCAGTAAGGGACAGGGGCAAGAGACCCAGTACTTC.

The count of this clone is one. This rearrangement joins TRBV7-2 to TRBJ2-3; 12 bases map to TRBD1. In germline, CDR1 is SGHTA, CDR2 FQGNSA. J lost 8 bases, V lost 8 bases, and 11 bases had no gene match. The CDR3 has 15 residues. The CDR3 bases are TGTGCCAGCTTTACCGGGACAGGGGGCGCGGGTACGCAGTATTTT. It is translated as CASFTGTGGAGTQYF.

The rearrangement joins TRBV2 to TRBJ2-1; D not resolved. The CDR3 has 13 residues. The germline gives CDR1 SNHLY, CDR2 FYNNEI. V gave up 4 bases and J gave up 8 bases, with 12 bases separating them. As DNA, the CDR3 is TGTGCCAGCAGTGTTTTTGGGTTCGATGAGCAGTTCTTC. This encodes CASSVFGFDEQFF.

Comment on this clone: One end of the junction does not line up with germline, which may come from a read error. The J gene is TRBJ1-2, the V gene TRBV6-6; 7 nucleotides line up with TRBD1. The CDR3 runs to 13 residues. CDR1 and CDR2 (germline): MNHNY, SVGAGI (reference sequence). The CDR3 sequence is CASTYRGGYGYTF. CDR3 DNA sequence: TGTGCCAGCACTTACAGGGGAGGCTATGGCTACACCTTC.

A single count supports this clone. V usage is TRBV7-9 and J usage is TRBJ2-1; no clear D. Trimming removed 2 bases at V and 4 bases at J, with 9 bases between. CDR1 and CDR2 (germline): SEHNR, FQNEAQ (reference sequence). This CDR3 has 14 residues. The CDR3 nucleotides read TGTGCCAGCAGCTTATTGTCGGCTTACAATGAGCAGTTCTTC. Residues: CASSLLSAYNEQFF.

The rearrangement uses TRBV19 and TRBJ2-5, with 16 bases lining up with TRBD2. This CDR3 contains 15 residues. The V gene's germline CDR1 is LNHDA and CDR2 SQIVND (reference sequence). With 8 bases clipped from V and 7 bases from J, the junction kept 7 bases outside the gene matches. Here the CDR3 DNA reads TGTGCCAGTGATCCCGGGACTAGCGGGAGGGGGACCCAGTACTTC. Translation gives CASDPGTSGRGTQYF.

This clone has more than one count but fewer than ten. The rearrangement uses TRBV6-5 and TRBJ2-2; possibly TRBD1 for D (5 bases). CDR1 and CDR2 from the germline V gene are MNHEY and SVGAGI. V shed 7 bases and J shed 8 bases, with 14 bases lying between them. The CDR3 runs to 13 residues. In DNA, the CDR3 is TGTGCCAGCAACCTTGACAGTCCTGGGGAGCTGTTTTTT. Amino acids: CASNLDSPGELFF.

The chain recombines TRBV29-1 with TRBJ1-2; no firm D call. Deletions cut 1 base from V and 3 bases from J, with 9 bases between. Germline values: CDR1 SQVTM, CDR2 ANQGSEA. The CDR3 has 13 residues. In nucleotides, the CDR3 is TGCAGCGTTGAAGGCCCGGCGGACTATGGCTACACCTTC. It codes for CSVEGPADYGYTF.

V and J are TRBV28 and TRBJ1-3; the D is unclear. The CDR3 sequence is 14 residues long. Germline-derived CDR1 and CDR2 are MDHEN and SYDVKM. Trimming stripped 6 bases from V and 8 bases from J, with 17 bases between. The CDR3 protein is CASRDDHSTHTIYF. For the CDR3, the DNA is TGTGCCAGCAGGGACGACCACTCCACACACACCATATATTTT. Supplemented by reference TRBV28 and TRBJ1-3, the full variable domain reads DVKVTQSSRYLVKRTGEKVFLECVQDMDHENMFWYRQDPGLGLRLIYFSYDVKMKEKGDIPEGYSVSREKKERFSLILESASTNQTSMYLCASRDDHSTHTIYFGEGSWLTVV.

J is TRBJ1-1 and V is TRBV18; D is perhaps TRBD1 (6 bases). The V gene lost 2 bases and the J gene lost 6 bases, with 16 bases spanning the gap. The germline gives CDR1 KGHSH, CDR2 LQKENI. The CDR3 covers 15 residues. CDR3 nucleotide sequence: TGTGCCAGCTCACCAAACCCGGACAGCGCAGCTGAAGCTTTCTTT. It encodes CASSPNPDSAAEAFF.

This clone was recorded once. The gene calls are TRBV5-4 and TRBJ2-1; unclear D gene. The CDR3 consists of 14 residues. Germline V lookup: CDR1 SGHNT, CDR2 YYREEE (reference sequence). V was trimmed by 4 bases and J by 4 bases, leaving 12 bases between them. The CDR3 here is CASSQTEAYNEQFF. Written as DNA, the CDR3 is TGTGCCAGCAGCCAGACCGAGGCGTACAATGAGCAGTTCTTC.

V gene TRBV28 combines with J gene TRBJ1-2; unclear D gene. This CDR3 has 10 residues. The V gene's germline CDR1 is MDHEN and CDR2 SYDVKM. The V end was cut by 8 bases, the J end by 8 bases, with 9 bases between. The chain's CDR3 is CASGVYGYTF. In nucleotides, the CDR3 is TGTGCCAGCGGGGTTTACGGCTACACCTTC.

The V call is TRBV11-2, the J call TRBJ2-7; either TRBD1 or TRBD2 may supply D (5 bases each). Germline V gives CDR1 SGHAT, CDR2 FQNNGV. V was clipped by 5 bases and J by 1 base, with 12 bases between them. The CDR3 is 14 residues long. CDR3 nucleotide sequence: TGTGCCAGCAGCAAACTCGGGGCTTCCTACGAGCAGTACTTC. This sequence encodes CASSKLGASYEQYF.

This clone showed up just a few times. The chain is built from TRBV27 and TRBJ2-2; a possible D gene is TRBD2 (6 bases). The germline gives CDR1 MNHEY, CDR2 SMNVEV (reference sequence). V was clipped by 7 bases and J by 5 bases, with 17 bases between them. The CDR3 length is 15 residues. The CDR3 loop reads CASNSLGGLTGELFF. The DNA for the CDR3 is TGTGCCAGCAATTCTCTCGGAGGGCTAACCGGGGAGCTGTTTTTT.

V gene TRBV27 combines with J gene TRBJ2-5, with TRBD2 matching over 10 bases. The DNA end lines up better with TRBJ2-7; the J call may be wrong. This CDR3 has 15 residues. The V gene's germline CDR1 is MNHEY and CDR2 SMNVEV (reference sequence). The DNA for the CDR3 is TGTGCCAGCAGTTCCAGCGGGAGGGCCCGATACGAGCAGTACTTC. Translated, it gives CASSSSGRARYEQYF.

The gene calls are TRBV28 and TRBJ1-1; D might be TRBD1 (5 bases). This CDR3 comprises 11 residues. The V gene lost 7 bases and the J gene lost 8 bases, with 11 bases spanning the gap. Per the germline V gene, CDR1 is MDHEN and CDR2 is SYDVKM. CDR3 sequence: CASKTDIEAFF. CDR3 in DNA: TGTGCCAGCAAGACAGACATCGAAGCTTTCTTT.

The chain uses TRBV19 and TRBJ1-1; possibly TRBD1 for D (6 bases). V shed 6 bases and J shed 1 base, with 15 bases lying between them. The CDR3 length is 15 residues. Germline CDR1 is LNHDA and CDR2 is SQIVND (reference sequence). The CDR3 nucleotides read TGTGCCAGTAGCATACAGGGAGGAGGGAACACTGAAGCTTTCTTT. As protein: CASSIQGGGNTEAFF.

This chain joins TRBV29-1 and TRBJ1-1, with 9 nucleotides matching TRBD1. Trimming at V came to 7 bases and at J to 0 bases, leaving 6 bases not matched to a gene. Germline loops: CDR1 SQVTM, CDR2 ANQGSEA. This CDR3 is built from 14 residues. The CDR3 is CSAGTGNMNTEAFF. The DNA for the CDR3 is TGCAGCGCCGGGACAGGGAATATGAACACTGAAGCTTTCTTT.

The chain links TRBV9 to TRBJ1-1, with 7 positions matching TRBD1. CDR3 length: 13 residues. The junction had 5 bases not matched to a gene; V was cut back by 6 bases and J by 3 bases. CDR1 is SGDLS and CDR2 is YYNGEE in the germline V gene. The CDR3 reads CASNDRDDTEAFF. Written as DNA, the CDR3 is TGTGCCAGCAACGACAGGGATGACACTGAAGCTTTCTTT.

V is TRBV20-1 and J is TRBJ2-2; D gene unclear. Trimming left V 3 bases short and J 4 bases short, with 3 bases between. The CDR3 covers 11 residues. CDR1 and CDR2 from the germline V gene are DFQATT and SNEGSKA (reference sequence). In nucleotides, the CDR3 is TGCAGTGCTAGTGGCACCGGGGAGCTGTTTTTT. It translates to CSASGTGELFF.

This clone was observed a handful of times. The V gene is TRBV25-1, the J gene TRBJ1-6; maybe TRBD1 (5 bases). The V gene's germline CDR1 is MGHDK and CDR2 SYGVNS. The CDR3 contains 15 residues. V was pared by 5 bases and J by 10 bases, with 18 bases between. CDR3 sequence: CASSSGSGGVSPLHF. The CDR3 nucleotides are TGTGCCAGCAGTTCAGGAAGCGGGGGGGTCTCACCCCTCCACTTT.

The chain links TRBV7-8 to TRBJ2-1; 7 nucleotides match TRBD2. V shed 6 bases, J shed 11 bases, and the junction held 10 bases outside the gene matches. The CDR3 totals 13 residues. Per the germline V gene, CDR1 is SGHVS and CDR2 is FQNEAQ. For the CDR3, the DNA is TGTGCCAGCAGACCGACTAGCCTAGATAAGCAGTTCTTC. It translates to CASRPTSLDKQFF.

This rearrangement joins TRBV5-6 to TRBJ2-1; 11 nucleotides align to TRBD2. Germline CDR1 reads SGHDT; CDR2 reads YYEEEE. The CDR3 is made up of 19 amino acids. Trimming cost V 4 bases and J 0 bases; bases outside gene matches: 12. CDR3 sequence (DNA): TGTGCCAGCAGCGTCAAGTGGCTAGCGGGAGGTTACTCCTACAATGAGCAGTTCTTC. It encodes CASSVKWLAGGYSYNEQFF. The full variable domain, in which reference TRBV5-6 and TRBJ2-1 provide the parts outside the CDR3, is DAGVTQSPTHLIKTRGQQVTLRCSPKSGHDTVSWYQQALGQGPQFIFQYYEEEERQRGNFPDRFSGHQFPNYSSELNVNALLLGDSALYLCASSVKWLAGGYSYNEQFFGPGTRLTVL.

The chain couples TRBV28 to TRBJ2-4, with D perhaps assigned TRBD1 or TRBD2 (5 bases each). The V gene lost 2 bases and the J gene lost 0 bases, with 17 bases spanning the gap. CDR1 is MDHEN, CDR2 SYDVKM, per germline. This CDR3 has 18 amino acids. The chain's CDR3 is CASSLSDSQRIAKNIQYF. The CDR3 DNA reads as TGTGCCAGCAGTTTAAGCGACAGTCAGCGGATAGCCAAAAACATTCAGTACTTC. Supplemented by reference TRBV28 and TRBJ2-4, the full variable domain reads DVKVTQSSRYLVKRTGEKVFLECVQDMDHENMFWYRQDPGLGLRLIYFSYDVKMKEKGDIPEGYSVSREKKERFSLILESASTNQTSMYLCASSLSDSQRIAKNIQYFGAGTRLSVL.

This sequence joins TRBV5-6 and TRBJ1-1; D remains ambiguous. CDR1 is SGHDT and CDR2 is YYEEEE in the germline V gene. Trimming stripped 5 bases from V and 1 base from J, with 9 bases between. The CDR3 is 13 residues long. CDR3 DNA: TGTGCCAGCAGATATCTCAAGAACACTGAAGCTTTCTTT. It encodes CASRYLKNTEAFF. The variable domain in full, completed from reference TRBV5-6 and TRBJ1-1, reads DAGVTQSPTHLIKTRGQQVTLRCSPKSGHDTVSWYQQALGQGPQFIFQYYEEEERQRGNFPDRFSGHQFPNYSSELNVNALLLGDSALYLCASRYLKNTEAFFGQGTRLTVV.